Following are 21 T cell receptor beta chains from one sample sequenced in a study of T-cell reconstitution after alpha-beta-depleted transplantation in children. Using unique molecular identifiers, the investigators prepared the TCRbeta library. TCRdb re-called the PCR reads through MiXCR, storing one row per CDR3 protein. Seen here are 780,000 or so distinct CDR3 sequences, approximately 15% observed once, and the top ten hold roughly 5%. The sample here was PBMCs, mostly from graft donor cells, taken 360 days after TCRalphabeta/CD19-depleted stem cell transplant. These receptor sequences come from a male patient younger than 18 who had a stem cell transplant for acute lymphoblastic leukemia, so the T cells may come from the graft donor.

This clonotype has only a few counts. The gene calls are TRBV12-3 or TRBV12-4 and TRBJ1-2, with no clear D. Between the trimmed V and J ends, which lost 6 bases and 9 bases, there was a span of 20 bases. This CDR3 is 14 amino acids long. This CDR3 is CASSLTARLWSYTF. Here the CDR3 DNA reads TGTGCCAGCAGCCTCACTGCGCGTCTCTGGAGCTACACCTTC.

This clonotype was seen a handful of times. V gene TRBV15 combines with J gene TRBJ2-1, with 8 nucleotides matching TRBD1. J gave up 12 bases and V 2 bases, and 15 bases lay outside the gene matches. Germline CDR1 is LNHNV and CDR2 is YYDKDF (reference sequence). The CDR3 is 16 amino acids. The CDR3 nucleotides read TGTGCCACCAGCAGACGGTGGCAGGGGGCGTTTGGGGGGCAGTTCTTC. Translation: CATSRRWQGAFGGQFF.

The sample holds a few counts of this clonotype. This sequence joins TRBV12-3 or TRBV12-4 and TRBJ2-7, with 7 bases aligning to TRBD1. CDR3 length: 16 residues. J gave up 4 bases and V 1 base, and 10 bases lay outside the gene matches. CDR3 region: CASSLVPGTANYEQYF. As DNA, the CDR3 is TGTGCCAGCAGTTTAGTCCCCGGGACAGCTAATTACGAGCAGTACTTC.

The chain has TRBV12-3 or TRBV12-4 and TRBJ2-7, with D perhaps TRBD1 or TRBD2 (5 bases each). The CDR3 sequence is 15 residues long. Trimming shortened V by 6 bases and J by 2 bases, and 17 bases separated the two germline ends. CDR3 nucleotide sequence: TGTGCCAGCAGGGCTAGGTTGGGGGTGACCTACGAGCAGTACTTC. Translated, it gives CASRARLGVTYEQYF.

V is TRBV9 and J is TRBJ2-5; tentatively, D is TRBD2 (5 bases). This CDR3 has 14 residues. Per germline, CDR1 SGDLS and CDR2 YYNGEE. Trimming left V 4 bases short and J 1 base short, with 11 bases between. The CDR3: CASSPDGLQETQYF. Written as DNA, the CDR3 is TGTGCCAGCAGCCCGGACGGACTCCAAGAGACCCAGTACTTC.

The chain has TRBV2 and TRBJ2-1; D not resolved. CDR1 is SNHLY, CDR2 FYNNEI, per germline. The CDR3 is 16 residues long. Trimming pared 2 bases from V and 0 bases from J, leaving 11 bases between. The chain's CDR3 is CASSERGSSSYNEQFF. The CDR3 region has the DNA TGTGCCAGCAGTGAACGCGGCAGTAGCTCCTACAATGAGCAGTTCTTC.

The chain uses TRBV10-3 and TRBJ1-5; no firm D call. V dropped 1 base and J dropped 3 bases, with 7 bases sitting between them. CDR3 length: 14 residues. Germline-derived CDR1 and CDR2 are ENHRY and SYGVKD. In DNA, the CDR3 is TGTGCCATCAGTGAGTTCCAGATCAATCAGCCCCAGCATTTT. Its protein is CAISEFQINQPQHF.

This clonotype was found a few times. In nucleotides, the CDR3 is TGCAGCGCCACGGTAGGCTTGGGACAGAAAAAATCCAACTATGGCTACACCTTC. Its translation: CSATVGLGQKKSNYGYTF. This rearrangement joins TRBV29-1 to TRBJ1-2; TRBD1 matches at 7 bases. The V segment lost 7 bases and the J segment 2 bases; nucleotides outside the gene matches: 22. The CDR3 has 18 residues. CDR1 and CDR2 (germline): SQVTM, ANQGSEA.

A few counts support this clonotype. The chain recombines TRBV4-1 with TRBJ2-7; D perhaps matches TRBD2 (6 bases). The V end lost 1 base, the J end lost 6 bases, and 13 bases lay between the germline ends. Germline V gene data show CDR1 as MGHRA and CDR2 as YSYEKL. The CDR3 spans 14 residues. DNA for the CDR3: TGCGCCAGCAGCCAAGGACTAGGAATCAGCGAGCAGTACTTC. Encoded protein: CASSQGLGISEQYF.

The rearrangement joins TRBV19 to TRBJ2-2, with D perhaps assigned TRBD1 or TRBD2 (5 bases each). CDR3 length: 15 amino acids. V was trimmed by 5 bases and J by 8 bases, leaving 18 bases between them. Germline CDR1 and CDR2: LNHDA and SQIVND (reference sequence). This chain's CDR3 is CASSDRGEKAGELFF. In DNA, the CDR3 is TGTGCCAGTAGTGACCGGGGCGAAAAAGCGGGGGAGCTGTTTTTT.

The chain joins TRBV5-1 to TRBJ2-5, with D perhaps assigned TRBD1 or TRBD2 (5 bases each). CDR3 length: 18 amino acids. Germline CDR1 SGHRS, CDR2 YFSETQ. Trimming cost V 3 bases and J 5 bases, with 26 bases left between them. The CDR3 DNA follows: TGCGCCAGCAGCTGGTACCCAACCGGGAAGGGGCCTGGGGAGACCCAGTACTTC. Protein sequence: CASSWYPTGKGPGETQYF. The full variable domain, with the rest looked up from reference TRBV5-1 and TRBJ2-5, is KAGVTQTPRYLIKTRGQQVTLSCSPISGHRSVSWYQQTPGQGLQFLFEYFSETQRNKGNFPGRFSGRQFSNSRSEMNVSTLELGDSALYLCASSWYPTGKGPGETQYFGPGTRLLVL.

J is TRBJ2-7 and V is TRBV5-1; 7 bases match TRBD2. The germline gives CDR1 SGHRS, CDR2 YFSETQ. The CDR3 totals 15 residues. Trimming removed 6 bases from V and 6 bases from J; junction bases left unmatched: 15. The CDR3 spells CASTPSTLTSVEQYF. CDR3 in DNA: TGCGCCAGCACCCCCTCAACCTTAACTAGCGTCGAGCAGTACTTC.

This clonotype appeared a single time. This chain uses TRBV4-1 with TRBJ2-3; maybe TRBD2 (6 bases). Looked up from germline, CDR1 is MGHRA and CDR2 is YSYEKL. The V and J ends lost 3 bases and 2 bases respectively, with 15 bases between them. The CDR3 runs 16 residues. The CDR3, as DNA: TGCGCCAGCAGCCATACCGGGACTGTGTACACAGATACGCAGTATTTT. This translates into CASSHTGTVYTDTQYF.

There are a few counts of this clonotype. The chain is built from TRBV29-1 and TRBJ1-2, with a tentative D call TRBD1 (6 bases). CDR1 SQVTM and CDR2 ANQGSEA come from the germline V gene. The CDR3 length is 11 residues. DNA for the CDR3: TGCAGTGCCGGGACAACCTATGGCTACACCTTC. Protein product: CSAGTTYGYTF.

This clonotype showed up just a few times. The chain carries TRBV29-1 and TRBJ2-7; TRBD1 or TRBD2 may be the D gene (5 bases each). Germline V gene data show CDR1 as SQVTM and CDR2 as ANQGSEA. The CDR3 consists of 16 residues. Trimming removed 1 base from V and 0 bases from J, with 16 bases in between. The CDR3 loop is CSVEVGAGRSSYEQYF. The CDR3, as DNA: TGCAGCGTTGAAGTCGGGGCGGGCAGAAGCTCCTACGAGCAGTACTTC.

The chain carries TRBV27 and TRBJ2-1; 13 nucleotides line up with TRBD2. In germline, CDR1 is MNHEY, CDR2 SMNVEV (reference sequence). J gave up 10 bases and V 6 bases, and 9 bases lay outside the gene matches. The CDR3 has 15 amino acids. The CDR3 sequence is CASRSGLAGEEEQFF. For the CDR3, the DNA is TGTGCCAGCAGATCCGGACTAGCGGGAGAGGAGGAGCAGTTCTTC.

The chain has TRBV5-8 and TRBJ1-6; possibly TRBD1 for D (6 bases). The CDR3 sequence is 16 residues long. Germline CDR1 SGHTS, CDR2 YDEGEE. With 5 bases removed from V and 7 bases from J, the gap between germline ends came to 19 bases. The chain's CDR3 is CASRTPLQGLNSPLHF. For the CDR3, the DNA is TGTGCCAGCAGGACCCCCCTACAGGGATTGAATTCACCCCTCCACTTT.

This clonotype has a handful of counts. The chain links TRBV12-3 or TRBV12-4 to TRBJ2-7; D gene ambiguous. The CDR3 runs to 15 residues. Between the trimmed V and J ends, which lost 2 bases and 2 bases, there was a span of 13 bases. CDR3 protein: CASSLNPLRTYEQYF. CDR3 nucleotides: TGTGCCAGCAGTTTAAACCCCCTGAGAACCTACGAGCAGTACTTC.

This clonotype has more than one count but fewer than ten. The V and J genes are TRBV7-3 and TRBJ2-1; D possibly corresponds to TRBD2 (7 bases). The CDR3 spans 13 residues. Trimming took off 5 bases at V and 10 bases at J, with 15 bases between the two ends. Germline CDR1 is SGHTA and CDR2 is FQGTGA. The CDR3 loop is CASSPLGGREQFF. CDR3 nucleotide sequence: TGTGCCAGCAGCCCCCTGGGGGGGCGGGAGCAGTTCTTC.

The rearrangement uses TRBV12-3 or TRBV12-4 and TRBJ2-5; the D gene could be TRBD1 or TRBD2 (5 bases each). This CDR3 spans 14 amino acids. The V end was cut by 6 bases, the J end by 1 base, with 12 bases between. The CDR3 DNA sequence: TGTGCCAGCAGCACCTCCGGGGCCCAAGAGACCCAGTACTTC. Translated: CASSTSGAQETQYF.

This rearrangement joins TRBV10-3 to TRBJ2-1; D is perhaps TRBD2 (6 bases). The ends were cut back, 0 bases at V and 7 bases at J, with 13 bases in the middle. Germline CDR1 and CDR2: ENHRY and SYGVKD. The CDR3 consists of 15 residues. CDR3 DNA sequence: TGTGCCATCAGTGAGTCGGAGGGATTCAGGAATGAGCAGTTCTTC. It specifies CAISESEGFRNEQFF.